These T cell receptor beta chains were read from a single sample in a study of beta chain features in type 1 diabetes. Profiled with immunoSEQ multiplex PCR; TCRdb holds only in-frame clones, not every one. The sample has approximately 160,000 clones, 9% to 10% seen once; the top ten hold 2% to 3%. The sample was central memory CD4+ T cells from blood. The source is a woman aged 18 to 35 in good health. Each CDR3 is given with its conserved first and last residue. D genes are given only for firm matches. The size of a clone is reported for some rows only, either as once, few or many, or as a class for expanded clones.

D	length	J	size	V	DNA	CDR3
TRBD1	16	TRBJ2-5	NA	TRBV6-5	TGTGCCAGCAGTTACTCTCGACAGGGGGGAAGAGAGACCCAGTACTTC	CASSYSRQGGRETQYF
TRBD1	14	TRBJ1-6	NA	TRBV6-5	TGTGCCAGCAGTCGGACAGGGTATAATTCACCCCTCCACTTT	CASSRTGYNSPLHF
NA	16	TRBJ1-2	few	TRBV5-6	TGTGCCAGCAGCTTCTACAGGGAGAGTTTTCTGGGTGGCTACACCTTC	CASSFYRESFLGGYTF
TRBD1	15	TRBJ1-2	many	TRBV28	TGTGCCAGCAGGTGGACAGGGGGCGAAGGGAATGGCTACACCTTC	CASRWTGGEGNGYTF
TRBD2	18	TRBJ2-1	few	TRBV13	TGTGCCAGCACTCGAAGGCTAGCGGGAAAAGGCTCCTACAATGAGCAGTTCTTC	CASTRRLAGKGSYNEQFF
TRBD1	14	TRBJ2-3	few	TRBV6-1	TGTGCCATACAGGACAGGGGGAACGTTCATACGCAGTATTTT	CAIQDRGNVHTQYF
TRBD1	13	TRBJ2-7	NA	TRBV11-2	TGTGCCAGCAGCTCTGGGGACAGCTACGAGCAGTACTTC	CASSSGDSYEQYF
TRBD1	15	TRBJ2-5	NA	TRBV6-6	TGTGCCAGCAGACACAGGGGCGGGTACCAAGAGACCCAGTACTTC	CASRHRGGYQETQYF
NA	15	TRBJ1-5	few	TRBV10-3	TGTGCCATCAGTGCGGTGTCCGGAGGGAATCAGCCCCAGCATTTT	CAISAVSGGNQPQHF
NA	16	TRBJ2-5	NA	TRBV5-1	TGCGCCAGCAGCCCAGTGGAGGGGGCGACGGGAGAGACCCAGTACTTC	CASSPVEGATGETQYF
NA	16	TRBJ2-1	few	TRBV10-3	TGTGCCATCAGTGACCACTCTAGAGTTTCGGGGGATGAGCAGTTCTTC	CAISDHSRVSGDEQFF
NA	15	TRBJ2-2	NA	TRBV2	TGTGCCAGCAGTGAACTCCGGTCGGGCACCGGGGAGCTGTTTTTT	CASSELRSGTGELFF
NA	14	TRBJ2-5	NA	TRBV5-1	TGCGCCAGCAGCCCTCAAGGCACAGAAGAGACCCAGTACTTC	CASSPQGTEETQYF
TRBD2	15	TRBJ2-7	NA	TRBV6-5	TGTGCCAGCAGCCCCCTAGCGGGTGCTGATTACGAGCAGTACTTC	CASSPLAGADYEQYF
NA	13	TRBJ2-5	NA	TRBV2	TGTGCCAGCAGTGTTGAGGGGAGGGAGACCCAGTACTTC	CASSVEGRETQYF
TRBD1	15	TRBJ2-2	NA	TRBV9	TGTGCCAGCAGCCGGGACAGGGGGCAAGTCGGGGAGCTGTTTTTT	CASSRDRGQVGELFF
NA	18	TRBJ2-2	few	TRBV4-3	TGCGCCAGCAGCCAAGAGCCCCCTGGCGGGGGCAACACCGGGGAGCTGTTTTTT	CASSQEPPGGGNTGELFF
NA	13	TRBJ2-1	few	TRBV2	TGTGCCAGCAGTGAAATGGCAGTTAATGAGCAGTTCTTC	CASSEMAVNEQFF